The present TCR beta chain was sequenced within a study of T-cell reconstitution after alpha-beta-depleted transplantation in children. General observations from the study: Some patients' high day-60 TCRbeta diversity was traced to surviving recipient T cells and thymic progenitors. Fresh T-cell production supplied most of the T-cell counts and diversity seen one year after transplant.

Regarding this clonotype: Its target is not known.

Germline-derived CDR1 and CDR2 are SGHRS and YFSETQ. V was pared by 0 bases and J by 6 bases, with 9 bases between. CDR3 length: 14 amino acids. Preparation of the TCRbeta library used unique molecular identifiers. TCRdb reanalysed the PCR reads using MiXCR and keeps one entry per CDR3 protein. Of 540,000 or so distinct CDR3 sequences listed, about 21% were seen once; the top ten hold over 12%. The sequenced sample was PBMCs, mostly from graft donor cells, obtained 360 days after TCRalphabeta/CD19-depleted stem cell transplant. J is TRBJ1-4 and V is TRBV5-1; D is uncertain. The clonotype comes from a boy under two years old who had a stem cell transplant for acute myeloid leukemia, so the T cells may come from the graft donor. The CDR3 loop is CASSLGEADEKLFF. CDR3 in DNA: TGCGCCAGCAGCTTGGGAGAGGCGGATGAAAAACTGTTTTTT. Based on the CDR3 plus reference TRBV5-1 and TRBJ1-4, the full variable domain is KAGVTQTPRYLIKTRGQQVTLSCSPISGHRSVSWYQQTPGQGLQFLFEYFSETQRNKGNFPGRFSGRQFSNSRSEMNVSTLELGDSALYLCASSLGEADEKLFFGSGTQLSVL.